This T cell receptor beta chain was sequenced during a study of T cell responses to AZD1222 COVID-19 vaccine. About the research overall: Researchers grouped second doses given at about 4 or about 12 weeks into one pool. Study-level points and caveats: Spike-wide coverage was observed for vaccine-associated CD4 TCRs, with dominant responses at 160-218 and 743-854. Donors, mostly white British, included more females; clonal diversity was possibly underestimated.

Points on this clone: Its target is not known.

The germline CDR1 and CDR2 sequences are SQVTM and ANQGSEA. This CDR3 contains 12 residues. Trimming left V 6 bases short and J 8 bases short, with 14 bases between. Repertoires were generated with immunoSEQ multiplex PCR, while TCRdb's copy carries only in-frame clones and drops some. The sample gives about 150,000 clones, just under 95% of which show up once; around 1.7% is in the top ten. The source of this sequence is an adult in good health. The chain carries TRBV29-1 and TRBJ1-3, with D unclear. Sequences were derived from peripheral blood, sampled on day 0 of AZD1222 vaccination. The CDR3 DNA is TGCAGCGTACGGACCTCGGGAGACACCATATATTTT. Amino acid sequence: CSVRTSGDTIYF.